Below are 8 T cell receptor beta chains sequenced from a single sample in a study of blood T cell repertoires in COVID-19. This table comes from immunoSEQ multiplex PCR, and its TCRdb copy is limited to in-frame clones, with some not included. The sample carries under 300,000 clones, 89% recorded once. Material: PBMCs or T cells enriched from blood (not recorded which). These receptor sequences come from an older woman who had recovered from COVID-19.

In its sample, this clone was seen once. The DNA for the CDR3 is TGTGCCAGCAGCGTAGCATCAGGGTACAATGAGCAGTTCTTC. Translation gives CASSVASGYNEQFF. The rearrangement links TRBV9 to TRBJ2-1, with D tentatively TRBD1 (5 bases). The CDR3 sequence is 14 residues long. Looked up from germline, CDR1 is SGDLS and CDR2 is YYNGEE. V was clipped by 0 bases and J by 4 bases, with 8 bases between them.

The chain links TRBV6-5 to TRBJ2-1; 9 bases line up with TRBD2. CDR1 and CDR2 from the germline V gene are MNHEY and SVGAGI. The V segment lost 2 bases and the J segment 9 bases; nucleotides outside the gene matches: 8. CDR3 length: 15 amino acids. The CDR3 nucleotides read TGTGCCAGCAGTTACGGGGCGGGAGGGCCTTCTGAGCAGTTCTTC. It is translated as CASSYGAGGPSEQFF.

This rearrangement joins TRBV24-1 to TRBJ2-1, with 10 bases aligning to TRBD2. The length of the CDR3 is 20 residues. Germline V CDR1 and CDR2: KGHDR, SFDVKD. V shed 4 bases, J shed 1 base, and the junction held 15 bases outside the gene matches. The CDR3 protein is CATSESSGLARRYSYNEQFF. The CDR3 bases are TGTGCCACCAGTGAATCCTCGGGACTAGCGCGAAGGTATTCCTACAATGAGCAGTTCTTC.

The gene calls are TRBV13 and TRBJ1-2; maybe TRBD1 (5 bases). The CDR3 has 13 amino acids. Looked up from germline, CDR1 is PRHDT and CDR2 is FYEKMQ (reference sequence). V dropped 3 bases and J dropped 7 bases, with 12 bases sitting between them. DNA of the CDR3: TGTGCCAGCAGCTTGGACGGACAAGCTGGCTACACCTTC. This sequence encodes CASSLDGQAGYTF.

The chain recombines TRBV30 with TRBJ2-4; D call uncertain. Trimming cost V 2 bases and J 5 bases, with 4 bases left between them. Looked up from germline, CDR1 is GTSNPN and CDR2 is SVGIG (reference sequence). The CDR3 runs to 11 residues. The CDR3 sequence: CAWSRENIQYF. CDR3 in DNA: TGTGCCTGGAGTAGAGAAAACATTCAGTACTTC.

The J gene is TRBJ2-7, the V gene TRBV6-6; D is perhaps TRBD2 (6 bases). V was trimmed by 6 bases and J by 6 bases, leaving 12 bases between them. This CDR3 comprises 12 residues. Germline-derived CDR1 and CDR2 are MNHNY and SVGAGI (reference sequence). CDR3 DNA sequence: TGTGCCAGCAGCCCGACGGGGGTCGAGCAGTACTTC. Translation gives CASSPTGVEQYF.

This chain links TRBV18 with TRBJ1-3; a possible D gene is TRBD1 (5 bases). The CDR3 is made up of 15 amino acids. With 4 bases removed from V and 6 bases from J, the gap between germline ends came to 16 bases. CDR1 is KGHSH and CDR2 is LQKENI in the germline V gene. In DNA, the CDR3 is TGTGCCAGCTCACGCGCCACAGGCTCGGAAAACACCATATATTTT. It translates to CASSRATGSENTIYF.

The chain recombines TRBV7-2 with TRBJ2-3, with 8 positions matching TRBD2. The germline gives CDR1 SGHTA, CDR2 FQGNSA. CDR3 length equals 15 residues. The V and J ends lost 1 base and 4 bases, in that order; junction bases with no gene match: 4. DNA of the CDR3: TGTGCCAGCAGCTTAGATGTTAGCGGGGCAGATACGCAGTATTTT. This encodes CASSLDVSGADTQYF.